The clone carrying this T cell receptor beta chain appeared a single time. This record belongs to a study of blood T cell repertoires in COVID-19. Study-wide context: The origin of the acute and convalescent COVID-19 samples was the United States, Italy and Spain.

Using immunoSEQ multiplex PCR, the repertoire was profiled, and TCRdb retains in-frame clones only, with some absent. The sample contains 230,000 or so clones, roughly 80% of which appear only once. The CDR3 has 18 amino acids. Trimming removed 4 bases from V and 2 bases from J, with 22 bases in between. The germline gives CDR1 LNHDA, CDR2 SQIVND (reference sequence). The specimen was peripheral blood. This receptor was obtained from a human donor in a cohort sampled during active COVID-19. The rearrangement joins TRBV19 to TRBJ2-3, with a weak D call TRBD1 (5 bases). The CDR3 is CASSSRPRVRTYTDTQYF. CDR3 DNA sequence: TGTGCCAGTAGTAGTAGGCCCAGGGTCAGGACCTACACAGATACGCAGTATTTT.